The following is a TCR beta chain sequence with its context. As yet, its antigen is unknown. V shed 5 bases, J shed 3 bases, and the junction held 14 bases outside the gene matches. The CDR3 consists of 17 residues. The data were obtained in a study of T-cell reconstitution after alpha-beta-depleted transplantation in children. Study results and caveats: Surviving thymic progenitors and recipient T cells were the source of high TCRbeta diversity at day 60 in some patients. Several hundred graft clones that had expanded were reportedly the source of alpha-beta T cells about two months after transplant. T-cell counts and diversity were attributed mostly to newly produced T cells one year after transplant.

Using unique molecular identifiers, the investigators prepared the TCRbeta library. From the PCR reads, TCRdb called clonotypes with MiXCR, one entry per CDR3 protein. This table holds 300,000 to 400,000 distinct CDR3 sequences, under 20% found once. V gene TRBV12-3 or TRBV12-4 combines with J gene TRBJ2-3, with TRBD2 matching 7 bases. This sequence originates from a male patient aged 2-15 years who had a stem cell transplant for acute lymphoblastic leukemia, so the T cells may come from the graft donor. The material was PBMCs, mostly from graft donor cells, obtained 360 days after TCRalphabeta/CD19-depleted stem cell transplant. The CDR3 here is CASSLRSTSLATDTQYF. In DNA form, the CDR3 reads TGTGCCAGCAGTCTACGGTCGACTAGCCTCGCGACAGATACGCAGTATTTT.